This record concerns one T cell receptor beta chain sequence. V was clipped by 4 bases and J by 0 bases; unmatched bases: 7. The CDR3 is made up of 16 amino acids. Germline V lookup: CDR1 SGHRS, CDR2 YFSETQ. Study processing details: Counts of nucleated cells, estimated from reference gene primer amplification, were obtained. Some clones are missing from TCRdb's copy, which holds only in-frame ones; the method was immunoSEQ multiplex PCR. That table is the source of V, J and clone size, and D and trimming were worked out from the DNA. The repertoire holds 30,000 to 35,000 clones, 90% seen once, with roughly 13% in the top ten. This specimen belongs to a study of blood T cell repertoires in COVID-19. Study as a whole: Spain, Italy and the United States supplied samples that represented acute and convalescent COVID-19. Sample material is recorded as cDNA or gDNA derived from T cells, B-cell-depleted T cells, or PBMCs.

The chain joins TRBV5-1 to TRBJ2-3; 8 bases line up with TRBD1. Sequenced material: peripheral blood. The sequence was collected from a human donor in a cohort sampled during active COVID-19. The CDR3 loop reads CASSTGQGYSTDTQYF. Here the CDR3 DNA reads TGCGCCAGCAGCACCGGACAGGGATATAGCACAGATACGCAGTATTTT.